This entry lists 14 T cell receptor beta chains sequenced from one sample in a study of T cell responses to AZD1222 COVID-19 vaccine. The table came from immunoSEQ multiplex PCR; TCRdb's copy has only in-frame clones and leaves some out. The sample has 95,000 to 110,000 clones, about 85% seen once. Sequences were derived from peripheral blood, sampled on day 0 of AZD1222 vaccination. Receptor source: an adult in good health.

The rearrangement uses TRBV30 and TRBJ1-6; weak D call: TRBD1 (5 bases). The CDR3 covers 13 residues. Trimming stripped 3 bases from V and 8 bases from J, with 11 bases between. Germline CDR1 reads GTSNPN; CDR2 reads SVGIG (reference sequence). CDR3 coding DNA: TGTGCCTGGAGCTCGGGGGTAGATTCACCCCTCCACTTT. It codes for CAWSSGVDSPLHF. Full variable domain (remainder filled in from reference TRBV30 and TRBJ1-6): SQTIHQWPATLVQPVGSPLSLECTVEGTSNPNLYWYRQAAGRGLQLLFYSVGIGQISSEVPQNLSASRPQDRQFILSSKKLLLSDSGFYLCAWSSGVDSPLHFGNGTRLTVT.

V and J are TRBV12-3 or TRBV12-4 and TRBJ1-1; D not resolved. The CDR3 runs 13 residues. Trimming cost V 4 bases and J 1 base, with 7 bases left between them. The CDR3 coding sequence is TGTGCCAGCAGTTACGCCAGGAACACTGAAGCTTTCTTT. This encodes CASSYARNTEAFF.

The DNA of the CDR3 is TGCGCCAGCAGCTTCGGGACGGACGCCTACGAGCAGTACTTC. Translated, it gives CASSFGTDAYEQYF. The chain is built from TRBV5-1 and TRBJ2-7; D may be TRBD1 or TRBD2 (5 bases each). CDR1 SGHRS and CDR2 YFSETQ come from the germline V gene. Between the trimmed V and J ends, which lost 2 bases and 2 bases, there was a span of 11 bases. The CDR3 loop spans 14 amino acids.

This clone was counted a few times. V and J are TRBV14 and TRBJ2-1, with TRBD2 matching over 9 bases. V lost 6 bases and J lost 9; bases outside the gene matches: 9. The CDR3 contains 14 residues. Germline loops: CDR1 SGHDN, CDR2 FVKESK. DNA for the CDR3: TGTGCCAGCAGTTCGAGCGGGAGGTTAAGTGAGCAGTTCTTC. Its translation is CASSSSGRLSEQFF.

This chain joins TRBV5-1 and TRBJ2-3; 8 bases fit TRBD2. V shed 4 bases and J 5 bases; nucleotides not matched to a gene: 9. The germline CDR1 and CDR2 sequences are SGHRS and YFSETQ. The CDR3 contains 15 residues. CDR3 sequence reads: CASSPTLAGLDTQYF. The DNA of the CDR3 is TGCGCCAGCAGCCCAACCCTAGCGGGCCTAGATACGCAGTATTTT.

This clone was detected once. The chain couples TRBV18 to TRBJ2-3; maybe TRBD2 (5 bases). CDR1 is KGHSH, CDR2 LQKENI, per germline. The CDR3 has 16 residues. Trimming shortened V by 0 bases and J by 4 bases, and 14 bases separated the two germline ends. CDR3 sequence: CASSPPSVGEPDTQYF. As DNA, the CDR3 is TGTGCCAGCTCACCACCGTCAGTCGGGGAACCAGATACGCAGTATTTT.

V usage is TRBV9 and J usage is TRBJ2-5; 7 bases line up with TRBD2. The CDR3 has 15 residues. V lost 0 bases to trimming and J lost 3 bases; unmatched junction nucleotides: 5. In germline, CDR1 is SGDLS, CDR2 YYNGEE. The CDR3 here is CASSVAGGREETQYF. The CDR3, as DNA: TGTGCCAGCAGCGTAGCCGGGGGGAGAGAAGAGACCCAGTACTTC.

The CDR3 coding sequence is TGTGCCAGCAGCCGTAAGCATCGCAATGAGCAGTTCTTC. This codes for CASSRKHRNEQFF. The chain uses TRBV7-8 and TRBJ2-1, with D uncertain. The length of the CDR3 is 13 residues. Germline V gene data show CDR1 as SGHVS and CDR2 as FQNEAQ. The V and J ends lost 5 bases and 6 bases respectively, with 11 bases between them. Full variable domain (remainder filled in from reference TRBV7-8 and TRBJ2-1): GAGVSQSPRYKVAKRGQDVALRCDPISGHVSLFWYQQALGQGPEFLTYFQNEAQLDKSGLPSDRFFAERPEGSVSTLKIQRTQQEDSAVYLCASSRKHRNEQFFGPGTRLTVL.

This chain uses TRBV29-1 with TRBJ2-3; D unclear. V lost 1 base and J lost 2, with 7 bases in between. CDR3 length equals 13 residues. Germline V CDR1 and CDR2: SQVTM, ANQGSEA. The CDR3 bases are TGCAGCGTTGAAGGTCAGATCACAGATACGCAGTATTTT. It translates to CSVEGQITDTQYF.

The chain employs TRBV10-1 and TRBJ2-7; D gene unclear. This CDR3 has 13 residues. Trimming took off 8 bases at V and 0 bases at J, with 11 bases between the two ends. Germline V CDR1 and CDR2: WNHNN, SYGVQD (reference sequence). The CDR3 loop reads CASWEKDSYEQYF. In DNA form, the CDR3 reads TGCGCCAGCTGGGAAAAGGACTCCTACGAGCAGTACTTC.

J is TRBJ2-1 and V is TRBV4-3; 10 bases are a match to TRBD2. This CDR3 spans 19 amino acids. V was pared by 0 bases and J by 7 bases, with 15 bases of the junction left unmatched. The germline V gene encodes CDR1 LGHNA and CDR2 YSLEER. CDR3 sequence reads: CASSQDRSVAAGGRNEQFF. The DNA for the CDR3 is TGCGCCAGCAGCCAAGATAGGTCGGTGGCAGCGGGGGGGCGAAATGAGCAGTTCTTC.

The genes are TRBV13 and TRBJ2-1; D ambiguous. The CDR3 has 11 amino acids. V lost 5 bases to trimming and J lost 9 bases, with 8 bases between them. Germline V gives CDR1 PRHDT, CDR2 FYEKMQ (reference sequence). CDR3 in amino acids: CASSLRAEQFF. The DNA for the CDR3 is TGTGCCAGCAGCCTCCGGGCTGAGCAGTTCTTC.

The chain carries TRBV7-3 and TRBJ2-1; TRBD2 matches at 7 bases. There are 15 residues in the CDR3. The germline V gene has CDR1 SGHTA and CDR2 FQGTGA. Trimming cost V 2 bases and J 2 bases; bases outside gene matches: 3. The chain's CDR3 is CASSLGGGPYNEQFF. CDR3 sequence (DNA): TGTGCCAGCAGCTTAGGCGGGGGACCCTACAATGAGCAGTTCTTC. The variable domain in full, with the rest retrieved from reference TRBV7-3 and TRBJ2-1, is GAGVSQTPSNKVTEKGKYVELRCDPISGHTALYWYRQSLGQGPEFLIYFQGTGAADDSGLPNDRFFAVRPEGSVSTLKIQRTERGDSAVYLCASSLGGGPYNEQFFGPGTRLTVL.

The rearrangement joins TRBV6-5 to TRBJ1-1; 8 bases map to TRBD1. Germline CDR1 and CDR2: MNHEY and SVGAGI. The CDR3 length is 15 residues. The ends lost 5 bases at V and 4 bases at J; junction bases unmatched: 9. The CDR3 bases are TGTGCCAGCAGTCCCCGGACAGGGATGTTCACTGAAGCTTTCTTT. Its protein is CASSPRTGMFTEAFF.